This T cell receptor beta chain was profiled in a study of blood T cell repertoires in COVID-19. V shed 6 bases and J shed 4 bases, with 18 bases lying between them. The germline V gene encodes CDR1 MNHEY and CDR2 SVGAGI. The length of the CDR3 is 15 residues. TCRdb keeps only in-frame clones here, not all; method: immunoSEQ multiplex PCR. The table lists 150,000 to 200,000 clones, about 90% of them singletons, with 1.2% in the top ten. This clonotype was sampled from a human donor with acute COVID-19. The donor label of this sample is uncertain. The chain uses TRBV6-5 and TRBJ1-2; D remains ambiguous. Sequencing input: PBMCs or T cells enriched from blood (not recorded which). CDR3 sequence: CASSRTEQPVYGYTF. In nucleotides, the CDR3 is TGTGCCAGCAGCCGCACCGAACAGCCAGTCTATGGCTACACCTTC.